The 8 T cell receptor beta chains below come from one sample, sequenced in a study of blood T cell repertoires in COVID-19. Data came from immunoSEQ multiplex PCR; TCRdb stores just in-frame clones and leaves some out. The sample lists tens of thousands of clones, roughly 76% occurring once. The sequenced sample was peripheral blood. All receptors derive from a man in his 70s with active or convalescent COVID-19.

J is TRBJ2-5 and V is TRBV5-1; 11 bases are shared with TRBD1. This CDR3 has 14 amino acids. Germline CDR1 is SGHRS and CDR2 is YFSETQ. The ends lost 6 bases at V and 4 bases at J; junction bases unmatched: 5. The CDR3 region is CASTSGTGGETQYF. In DNA form, the CDR3 reads TGCGCCAGCACGTCCGGGACAGGGGGAGAGACCCAGTACTTC.

This clone was found a few times. The V and J genes are TRBV6-1 and TRBJ1-2; TRBD1 is a possible D gene (5 bases). This CDR3 is built from 17 residues. V lost 2 bases and J 2 bases, leaving 18 bases between the germline ends. Per the germline V gene, CDR1 is MNHNS and CDR2 is SASEGT. The CDR3: CASSEFRELLRNYGYTF. The CDR3 region has the DNA TGTGCCAGCAGTGAATTCAGGGAACTACTTAGGAACTATGGCTACACCTTC.

This clone was recorded a few times. The chain combines TRBV30 with TRBJ1-2, with 8 bases aligning to TRBD1. V gave up 2 bases and J gave up 8 bases; unmatched junction bases: 16. The CDR3 has 16 amino acids. CDR1 GTSNPN and CDR2 SVGIG come from the germline V gene (reference sequence). The CDR3 reads CAWSSQRSPRDRGYTF. CDR3 DNA: TGTGCCTGGAGTTCCCAGAGGAGCCCCCGGGACAGGGGCTACACCTTC.

The chain carries TRBV28 and TRBJ2-7; D unclear. Looked up from germline, CDR1 is MDHEN and CDR2 is SYDVKM. This CDR3 spans 14 amino acids. With 7 bases removed from V and 2 bases from J, the gap between germline ends came to 15 bases. As DNA, the CDR3 is TGTGCCAGCATTAGCACTAATCCCCCCTACGAGCAGTACTTC. It specifies CASISTNPPYEQYF.

This clone has just one count. The rearrangement uses TRBV10-3 and TRBJ2-3; possibly TRBD2 for D (6 bases). The germline V and J ends were trimmed by 6 bases and 4 bases, with 11 bases remaining between them. This CDR3 has 13 residues. Germline V gives CDR1 ENHRY, CDR2 SYGVKD. CDR3: CAIRPLAADTQYF. The CDR3 nucleotides read TGTGCCATCAGACCACTAGCAGCAGATACGCAGTATTTT.

The genes are TRBV28 and TRBJ2-2; perhaps TRBD1 as D (5 bases). Germline CDR1 and CDR2: MDHEN and SYDVKM. The V and J ends lost 6 bases and 4 bases respectively, with 12 bases between them. The CDR3 is made up of 14 amino acids. The CDR3 is CASSSGQFTGELFF. The DNA for the CDR3 is TGTGCCAGCAGCTCAGGGCAGTTCACCGGGGAGCTGTTTTTT.

In DNA form, the CDR3 reads TGCGCCAGCAGCCAAGTATTAGGAGTTTCACCCCTCCACTTT. This translates into CASSQVLGVSPLHF. The chain joins TRBV4-1 to TRBJ1-6, with D hard to call. This CDR3 has 14 amino acids. V lost 1 base and J 9 bases, leaving 10 bases between the germline ends. The V gene's germline CDR1 is MGHRA and CDR2 YSYEKL.

The V and J genes are TRBV5-5 and TRBJ1-2; 9 bases agree with TRBD1. V gave up 4 bases and J gave up 4 bases; unmatched junction bases: 8. The CDR3 extends over 15 amino acids. Germline assignment: CDR1 SGHKS and CDR2 YYEKEE (reference sequence). The CDR3 DNA sequence: TGTGCCAGCAGCACTGGACAGGGGAGTGCCTATGGCTACACCTTC. This codes for CASSTGQGSAYGYTF.